The text below deals with one T cell receptor (beta chain). Its matching antigen is unknown. The data were taken from a study of read filtering for tumor transcriptome and immune sequencing. Study information: Mean patient age was roughly 61 years, range roughly 40 to 80; around 17 male, around 15 female. General study points: Compared with RNA-seq, IR-seq gave much higher clonotype depth and reliability. Dropping single-read clonotypes raised IR-seq and RNA-seq shared-clonotype correlation.

Sampling of bone marrow took place during active disease in every patient. Germline V lookup: CDR1 LGHNA, CDR2 YNFKEQ. V lost 0 bases and J lost 4; bases outside the gene matches: 12. The CDR3 spans 19 residues. From roughly 390 ng of RNA, a library with molecular barcoded alpha/delta and beta/gamma adaptors was made. TCRdb re-analysed the reads in MiXCR, keeping a single row per CDR3 protein. The profile shows around 35,000 distinct CDR3 sequences, 12% to 15% of them singletons. The TCR originated in a donor at least 40 years old with multiple myeloma. Material: a population of CD138-negative cells sorted from bone marrow. The rearrangement uses TRBV4-2 and TRBJ2-1; 10 bases fit TRBD2. CDR3 loop: CASSQDLSEWTSGYNEQFF. The CDR3 DNA sequence: TGTGCCAGCAGCCAAGATCTTAGCGAATGGACTAGCGGATACAATGAGCAGTTCTTC.